The source of this TCR beta chain is a study of regulatory T cells in long-lasting Graves disease. The study's findings and limits: Small sample size may have lowered accuracy. Persistent disease samples used TRBV28, TRBJ1-2 and TRBJ2-5 preferentially. Blood alone, not thyroid tissue, was studied.

According to the study, TCR beta libraries were built with iRepertoire HTBI primers and CDR3-region Arm-PCR. TCRdb ran MiXCR on the multiplex PCR reads and lists one entry per CDR3 protein. There are about 470,000 distinct CDR3 sequences in the sample; around a fifth occur only once, and 6.5% to 9% lies in the top ten. This clonotype was counted at least ten times. As yet, its antigen is unknown. The time point here: persistent/refractory GD, antithyroid drugs over 5 years with positive TRAb. RNA extracted from PBMCs served as the sequencing template. V was pared by 6 bases and J by 0 bases, with 3 bases of the junction left unmatched. CDR1 and CDR2 (germline): SGHAT, FQNNGV. The CDR3 has 14 amino acids.

This specimen consisted of peripheral blood mononuclear cells (PBMCs), obtained when the disease was refractory, from a patient treated with antithyroid drugs. The sequence was collected from a female donor with Graves disease. This chain joins TRBV11-2 and TRBJ2-5; 8 nucleotides line up with TRBD2. The CDR3 coding sequence is TGTGCCAGCAGTAAACTAGCGGACCAAGAGACCCAGTACTTC. Its protein product is CASSKLADQETQYF.